The 24 T cell receptor beta chains presented below share a single source sample, sequenced in a study of cytomegalovirus exposure and HLA in healthy donors. It was with 60 Vbeta and 13 Jbeta primers that the PCR ran. Repertoires were generated with immunoSEQ multiplex PCR, while TCRdb's copy carries only in-frame clones and drops some. The sample carries about 160,000 clones, approximately 81% recorded once. Sequences were obtained from PBMCs. These receptors originate from a boy aged 2 to 10 in good health and CMV-seronegative.

The rearrangement uses TRBV10-3 and TRBJ1-5; possible D gene TRBD1, 5 bases. CDR3 length: 17 residues. Germline lookup yields CDR1 ENHRY and CDR2 SYGVKD. The V and J ends lost 0 bases and 5 bases respectively, with 17 bases between them. The CDR3 DNA reads as TGTGCCATCAGTGAGTCCCCGGGGTCGGGAGGGGATCAGCCCCAGCATTTT. It is translated as CAISESPGSGGDQPQHF.

The rearrangement joins TRBV28 to TRBJ2-7, with 8 bases matching TRBD1. J gave up 6 bases and V 9 bases, and 10 bases lay outside the gene matches. The CDR3 length is 13 residues. CDR1 and CDR2 (germline): MDHEN, SYDVKM. The CDR3 spells CASPTGTGTEQYF. CDR3 sequence (DNA): TGTGCCAGTCCAACCGGGACAGGTACCGAGCAGTACTTC.

The rearrangement joins TRBV7-2 to TRBJ2-1; TRBD2 matches 11 bases. CDR1 and CDR2 (germline): SGHTA, FQGNSA. The J segment lost 9 bases and the V segment lost 5 bases, leaving 15 bases of the junction unmatched. The CDR3 consists of 17 residues. This CDR3 is CASSPTHSGRARGEQFF. CDR3 sequence (DNA): TGTGCCAGCAGCCCCACTCATAGCGGGAGGGCCAGAGGTGAGCAGTTCTTC.

This clone was observed once. The chain's CDR3 is CASMSRESYNEQFF. CDR3 in DNA: TGTGCCAGCATGTCGCGGGAGTCTTACAATGAGCAGTTCTTC. The chain employs TRBV6-1 and TRBJ2-1; TRBD2 matches at 7 bases. Germline V gene lookup returns CDR1 MNHNS and CDR2 SASEGT. Trimming cost V 7 bases and J 4 bases; bases outside gene matches: 7. The length of the CDR3 is 14 residues.

The rearrangement joins TRBV5-1 to TRBJ2-5; 9 bases are shared with TRBD1. CDR3 size: 15 residues. V lost 2 bases to trimming and J lost 0 bases; unmatched junction nucleotides: 2. CDR1 is SGHRS, CDR2 YFSETQ, per germline. CDR3 protein: CASSLGDRDQETQYF. The CDR3 DNA follows: TGCGCCAGCAGCTTAGGGGACAGGGACCAAGAGACCCAGTACTTC.

V gene TRBV2 combines with J gene TRBJ2-1; 7 bases match TRBD2. V lost 7 bases, J lost 4 bases, and 10 bases stayed unmatched. The germline gives CDR1 SNHLY, CDR2 FYNNEI. CDR3 length: 15 residues. For the CDR3, the DNA is TGTGCCAGCATCGGGGTAGCGGGCCGTTACAATGAGCAGTTCTTC. Protein: CASIGVAGRYNEQFF.

V usage is TRBV27 and J usage is TRBJ1-6, with D uncertain. Germline-derived CDR1 and CDR2 are MNHEY and SMNVEV (reference sequence). Trimming cost V 2 bases and J 10 bases, with 12 bases left between them. This CDR3 is 14 amino acids long. The CDR3 nucleotides are TGTGCCAGCAGTTTACGCGGGTTTAGGTCACCCCTCCACTTT. Residues: CASSLRGFRSPLHF.

The chain couples TRBV10-3 to TRBJ1-2; 7 nucleotides agree with TRBD1. With V trimmed by 3 bases and J by 3 bases, 4 bases remained unmatched. Germline CDR1 ENHRY, CDR2 SYGVKD. CDR3 length: 14 residues. CDR3 loop: CAISDTGEDYGYTF. Here the CDR3 DNA reads TGTGCCATCAGTGACACAGGGGAGGACTATGGCTACACCTTC.

The chain employs TRBV9 and TRBJ2-3; 7 positions match TRBD2. J was trimmed by 4 bases and V by 0 bases; bases with no gene match: 8. The CDR3 totals 16 residues. Per the germline V gene, CDR1 is SGDLS and CDR2 is YYNGEE. The CDR3 DNA reads as TGTGCCAGCAGCGTAGGTAATTCGGGGGGACCAGATACGCAGTATTTT. It is translated as CASSVGNSGGPDTQYF.

The chain carries TRBV30 and TRBJ1-1; 7 bases fit TRBD1. The V gene end was trimmed by 7 bases and the J gene end by 1 base; junction bases not matched to a gene: 6. This CDR3 spans 13 amino acids. CDR1 is GTSNPN and CDR2 is SVGIG in the germline V gene (reference sequence). The CDR3 nucleotides read TGTGCCTTCAACCGGGACAGGAACACTGAAGCTTTCTTT. This codes for CAFNRDRNTEAFF.

The genes are TRBV2 and TRBJ2-1, with 9 bases lining up with TRBD1. The CDR3 consists of 14 residues. Trimming at V came to 7 bases and at J to 5 bases, leaving 6 bases not matched to a gene. Germline CDR1 and CDR2: SNHLY and FYNNEI. CDR3 sequence (DNA): TGTGCCAGCATTCGGGACAGGGTTGACAATGAGCAGTTCTTC. Protein: CASIRDRVDNEQFF.

This chain connects TRBV7-9 to TRBJ1-2; 7 nucleotides match TRBD1. This CDR3 has 14 residues. V was clipped by 4 bases and J by 5 bases; unmatched bases: 7. The germline CDR1 and CDR2 sequences are SEHNR and FQNEAQ (reference sequence). The CDR3 DNA follows: TGTGCCAGCAGCTCCAGGGGGAACTTTTATGGCTACACCTTC. Protein product: CASSSRGNFYGYTF.

This clone was seen at least ten times. The chain couples TRBV4-1 to TRBJ1-2, with a tentative D call TRBD1 (6 bases). Germline V gene lookup returns CDR1 MGHRA and CDR2 YSYEKL. V shed 1 base and J shed 4 bases, with 16 bases lying between them. The length of the CDR3 is 16 residues. For the CDR3, the DNA is TGCGCCAGCAGCCAAGGTTATCTCGGGACACGCTATGGCTACACCTTC. Translation: CASSQGYLGTRYGYTF.

The chain combines TRBV7-9 with TRBJ1-4, with D maybe TRBD1 (6 bases). CDR3 length equals 13 residues. Trimming removed 4 bases at V and 7 bases at J, with 10 bases between. In germline, CDR1 is SEHNR, CDR2 FQNEAQ (reference sequence). CDR3 sequence reads: CASSSRGGEKLFF. As DNA, the CDR3 is TGTGCCAGCAGCTCCCGAGGGGGTGAAAAACTGTTTTTT. The full variable domain, in which reference TRBV7-9 and TRBJ1-4 provide the parts outside the CDR3, is DTGVSQNPRHKITKRGQNVTFRCDPISEHNRLYWYRQTLGQGPEFLTYFQNEAQLEKSRLLSDRFSAERPKGSFSTLEIQRTEQGDSAMYLCASSSRGGEKLFFGSGTQLSVL.

The V call is TRBV7-2, the J call TRBJ1-5, with D perhaps TRBD1 (6 bases). CDR1 SGHTA and CDR2 FQGNSA come from the germline V gene. CDR3 length: 16 amino acids. Trimming took off 5 bases at V and 2 bases at J, with 16 bases between the two ends. The CDR3 loop is CASSAGGGAGNQPQHF. DNA for the CDR3: TGTGCCAGCAGCGCTGGGGGGGGCGCAGGCAATCAGCCCCAGCATTTT.

V usage is TRBV5-1 and J usage is TRBJ1-6; tentatively, D is TRBD1 (6 bases). This CDR3 has 16 residues. CDR1 and CDR2 from the germline V gene are SGHRS and YFSETQ. Trimming took 2 bases from V and 3 from J, leaving 12 bases between them. DNA for the CDR3: TGCGCCAGCAGCTTTTCGGGGGGCTTCTATAATTCACCCCTCCACTTT. It codes for CASSFSGGFYNSPLHF.

This clone was seen only once. The J gene is TRBJ2-7, the V gene TRBV15, with a tentative D call TRBD2 (5 bases). In germline, CDR1 is LNHNV, CDR2 YYDKDF (reference sequence). The CDR3 covers 13 residues. V dropped 4 bases and J dropped 6 bases, with 13 bases sitting between them. The CDR3, as DNA: TGTGCCACCAGCACGGTGACTACGGGCGAGCAGTACTTC. Translated, it gives CATSTVTTGEQYF.

The rearrangement joins TRBV30 to TRBJ1-1, with D maybe TRBD1 (6 bases). The germline V gene encodes CDR1 GTSNPN and CDR2 SVGIG (reference sequence). The ends were cut back, 0 bases at V and 4 bases at J, with 9 bases in the middle. The CDR3 loop spans 13 amino acids. The CDR3 spells CAWSVGGRTEAFF. In DNA form, the CDR3 reads TGTGCCTGGAGTGTGGGGGGGCGCACTGAAGCTTTCTTT.

V and J are TRBV9 and TRBJ2-3; possibly TRBD2 for D (6 bases). There are 16 residues in the CDR3. Germline V lookup: CDR1 SGDLS, CDR2 YYNGEE. The ends were cut back, 1 base at V and 1 base at J, with 13 bases in the middle. The CDR3: CASSVISGAGTDTQYF. The DNA of the CDR3 is TGTGCCAGCAGCGTAATTAGCGGTGCCGGCACAGATACGCAGTATTTT.

This chain connects TRBV15 to TRBJ2-7; tentatively, D is TRBD2 (5 bases). Trimming stripped 1 base from V and 4 bases from J, with 11 bases between. The CDR3 length is 14 residues. Germline V gene data show CDR1 as LNHNV and CDR2 as YYDKDF (reference sequence). CDR3 nucleotide sequence: TGTGCCACCAGCAGAGGAGGGCAGTTATACGAGCAGTACTTC. Amino acids: CATSRGGQLYEQYF.

The rearrangement uses TRBV10-3 and TRBJ2-2, with 9 bases matching TRBD2. The CDR3 has 16 amino acids. The junction had 5 bases not matched to a gene; V was cut back by 0 bases and J by 6 bases. Germline V gives CDR1 ENHRY, CDR2 SYGVKD. The CDR3 loop is CAISESGTSLAGELFF. CDR3 in DNA: TGTGCCATCAGTGAGTCCGGGACTAGCTTGGCCGGGGAGCTGTTTTTT.

As concerns this clone: The junction and the germline gene differ at one end; a read error may be behind it. The rearrangement links TRBV6-5 to TRBJ2-1, with 9 bases identical to TRBD2. Germline CDR1 and CDR2: MNHEY and SVGAGI. This CDR3 comprises 13 residues. CDR3 protein: CASSYLASGEWVF. DNA of the CDR3: TGTGCCAGCAGTTACTTAGCTAGCGGGGAGTGGGTCTTC.

This clone has a single count. This chain links TRBV21-1 with TRBJ1-4; TRBD1 is the table's D call, not checked against the DNA. TRBV21-1 is shown as a pseudogene. This CDR3 has 15 amino acids. The CDR3 nucleotides are TGTGCCAGCAGCCCACAGACATCCCTCAGCGAAAAACTGTTTTTT. Amino acid sequence: CASSPQTSLSEKLFF.

The chain uses TRBV29-1 and TRBJ2-5; possible D gene TRBD1, 5 bases. The CDR3 has 12 residues. From germline, CDR1 is SQVTM and CDR2 ANQGSEA. V lost 6 bases, J lost 0 bases, and 8 bases lay in between. In DNA form, the CDR3 reads TGCAGCGTGTGGGGCGACCAAGAGACCCAGTACTTC. It translates to CSVWGDQETQYF.